These 30 T cell receptor beta chains originate from one sample sequenced in a study of CD8 T cell repertoires and HIV-1 epitope variants. These receptors are not linked to any known antigen. Sequenced by immunoSEQ multiplex PCR; TCRdb stores in-frame clones only, minus some. The sample carries a few thousand clones, approximately 70% recorded once. The sequencing sample was made of cultured CD8+ T cells derived from PBMCs. These receptor sequences come from a male donor with HIV.

The chain is built from TRBV28 and TRBJ1-5; 10 bases match TRBD1. The CDR3 consists of 19 residues. The ends lost 2 bases at V and 0 bases at J; junction bases unmatched: 10. Germline values: CDR1 MDHEN, CDR2 SYDVKM. The CDR3 here is CASSLTGTGVRYSNQPQHF. The CDR3 DNA reads as TGTGCCAGCAGTTTAACCGGGACAGGGGTACGATATAGCAATCAGCCCCAGCATTTT.

V is TRBV5-4 and J is TRBJ2-5; 10 bases are a match to TRBD2. The trim removed 0 bases at V and 2 bases at J, leaving 1 base unmatched. The germline CDR1 and CDR2 sequences are SGHNT and YYREEE (reference sequence). The CDR3 consists of 15 residues. CDR3 bases: TGTGCCAGCAGCTTGGAACTAGCGGGACAAGAGACCCAGTACTTC. Translating gives CASSLELAGQETQYF.

This clone was seen a few times. V gene TRBV19 combines with J gene TRBJ2-7; 7 positions match TRBD2. This CDR3 region has 16 residues. V lost 0 bases and J lost 0; bases outside the gene matches: 5. Germline V gene data show CDR1 as LNHDA and CDR2 as SQIVND (reference sequence). The DNA for the CDR3 is TGTGCCAGTAGTATAGATCATGGCGGGAGCTCCTACGAGCAGTACTTC. This encodes CASSIDHGGSSYEQYF. The full variable domain, with the rest looked up from reference TRBV19 and TRBJ2-7, is DGGITQSPKYLFRKEGQNVTLSCEQNLNHDAMYWYRQDPGQGLRLIYYSQIVNDFQKGDIAEGYSVSREKKESFPLTVTSAQKNPTAFYLCASSIDHGGSSYEQYFGPGTRLTVT.

The J gene is TRBJ2-2, the V gene TRBV27; 7 bases agree with TRBD2. J was trimmed by 2 bases and V by 3 bases; bases with no gene match: 12. CDR3 length equals 18 residues. Germline-derived CDR1 and CDR2 are MNHEY and SMNVEV (reference sequence). The CDR3 DNA reads as TGTGCCAGCAGTTTTGGGCTAGCGGTTCTCGGCAACACCGGGGAGCTGTTTTTT. Protein product: CASSFGLAVLGNTGELFF.

The rearrangement links TRBV6-1 to TRBJ2-2; the D gene is possibly TRBD1 (6 bases). V was trimmed by 6 bases and J by 4 bases, leaving 9 bases between them. In germline, CDR1 is MNHNS, CDR2 SASEGT. This CDR3 comprises 13 residues. As DNA, the CDR3 is TGTGCCAGCAGCTCGGACAGCACCGGGGAGCTGTTTTTT. Translating gives CASSSDSTGELFF.

The V and J genes are TRBV15 and TRBJ1-1, with D perhaps matching TRBD1 (5 bases). Germline V gives CDR1 LNHNV, CDR2 YYDKDF (reference sequence). The V and J ends lost 0 bases and 1 base respectively, with 9 bases between them. This CDR3 has 15 amino acids. The chain's CDR3 is CATSRDRGENTEAFF. CDR3 coding DNA: TGTGCCACCAGCAGAGATCGGGGCGAGAACACTGAAGCTTTCTTT.

The V call is TRBV5-1, the J call TRBJ2-7; perhaps TRBD2 as D (6 bases). The germline V gene has CDR1 SGHRS and CDR2 YFSETQ. V lost 4 bases and J lost 2, with 25 bases in between. The CDR3 runs to 18 residues. DNA of the CDR3: TGCGCCAGCAGCCACGTTGTAGGAGGGCCGGTAGCGACCTACGAGCAGTACTTC. It encodes CASSHVVGGPVATYEQYF.

This clone was counted only a few times. The chain uses TRBV6-5 and TRBJ2-7; 10 bases are a match to TRBD1. The CDR3 spans 14 residues. Trimming took 6 bases from V and 5 from J; bases not matched to a gene: 7. Germline CDR1 MNHEY, CDR2 SVGAGI. The CDR3 region has the DNA TGTGCCAGCAGCCTTGGACAGGGGGAAGACGAGCAGTACTTC. As protein: CASSLGQGEDEQYF.

V usage is TRBV28 and J usage is TRBJ1-1, with a possible D match to TRBD1 (5 bases). V shed 8 bases and J shed 5 bases, with 12 bases lying between them. This CDR3 comprises 12 residues. Germline CDR1 and CDR2: MDHEN and SYDVKM. Here the CDR3 DNA reads TGTGCCAGCGCCAGGGTTGGGACTGAAGCTTTCTTT. Its protein product is CASARVGTEAFF.

The chain recombines TRBV5-4 with TRBJ2-7; 9 nucleotides agree with TRBD2. The germline CDR1 and CDR2 sequences are SGHNT and YYREEE (reference sequence). This CDR3 is 14 amino acids long. V lost 4 bases, J lost 3 bases, and 5 bases stayed unmatched. CDR3 in amino acids: CASSISGGVYEQYF. The DNA for the CDR3 is TGTGCCAGCAGCATTAGCGGGGGTGTCTACGAGCAGTACTTC.

The chain couples TRBV28 to TRBJ1-5; D remains unclear. This CDR3 is 18 amino acids long. CDR1 is MDHEN, CDR2 SYDVKM, per germline. The V gene lost 4 bases and the J gene lost 2 bases, with 21 bases spanning the gap. CDR3 nucleotides: TGTGCCAGCAGTTATGTACCAACAGCGTCAAGAGGCAATCAGCCCCAGCATTTT. Protein product: CASSYVPTASRGNQPQHF.

The chain's CDR3 is CATAMGLAGVEQYF. Here the CDR3 DNA reads TGTGCCACCGCTATGGGGCTAGCGGGAGTCGAGCAGTACTTC. The gene calls are TRBV19 and TRBJ2-7; 10 bases map to TRBD2. The CDR3 is 14 amino acids. Germline trimming cut 10 bases from V and 6 bases from J; bases unmatched to any gene: 12. Germline assignment: CDR1 LNHDA and CDR2 SQIVND (reference sequence).

This chain links TRBV5-8 with TRBJ2-3, with TRBD2 matching 10 bases. The V segment lost 4 bases and the J segment 2 bases; nucleotides outside the gene matches: 7. CDR3 length: 16 residues. The germline V gene has CDR1 SGHTS and CDR2 YDEGEE. The CDR3 loop is CASSPTSGVATDTQYF. In DNA form, the CDR3 reads TGTGCCAGCAGCCCTACTAGCGGGGTCGCCACAGATACGCAGTATTTT.

This chain uses TRBV28 with TRBJ1-2; no reliable D call. The CDR3 is 14 residues long. Per the germline V gene, CDR1 is MDHEN and CDR2 is SYDVKM. V gave up 3 bases and J gave up 1 base, with 9 bases separating them. The CDR3 nucleotides read TGTGCCAGCAGTTTCCCCGATGGTAACTATGGCTACACCTTC. This sequence encodes CASSFPDGNYGYTF.

This chain connects TRBV7-2 to TRBJ2-7; 11 bases are shared with TRBD2. V shed 3 bases, J shed 3 bases, and the junction held 1 base outside the gene matches. This CDR3 region has 14 residues. Per germline, CDR1 SGHTA and CDR2 FQGNSA. CDR3 sequence (DNA): TGTGCCAGCAGCTTTGGGACTAGCGGCTACGAGCAGTACTTC. It translates to CASSFGTSGYEQYF.

With respect to this clone: The junction and the germline gene differ at one end; a read error may be behind it. This rearrangement joins TRBV28 to TRBJ2-7, with 9 positions matching TRBD2. Germline loops: CDR1 MDHEN, CDR2 SYDVKM. The CDR3 contains 14 residues. CDR3 nucleotides: TGTGCAAGCAGGGTAATAGCGGGGGCGGAGGAGCAGTACTTC. Protein sequence: CASRVIAGAEEQYF.

In its sample, this clone was seen a few times. The chain recombines TRBV10-2 with TRBJ1-5; the D gene is possibly TRBD1 (5 bases). V lost 6 bases, J lost 1 base, and 10 bases lay in between. Germline loops: CDR1 WSHSY, CDR2 SAAADI. CDR3 length equals 14 residues. The CDR3 bases are TGCGCCAGCAGGGGGGGGGAGAGCAATCAGCCCCAGCATTTT. Translating gives CASRGGESNQPQHF.

The chain uses TRBV5-1 and TRBJ2-2; D is ambiguous. V lost 4 bases to trimming and J lost 2 bases, with 15 bases between them. CDR3 length: 16 amino acids. Looked up from germline, CDR1 is SGHRS and CDR2 is YFSETQ. The CDR3 region is CASSLAEAFNTGELFF. CDR3 coding DNA: TGCGCCAGCAGCCTCGCCGAAGCGTTTAACACCGGGGAGCTGTTTTTT.

CDR3 protein: CASSRDRGTYNEQFF. Here the CDR3 DNA reads TGCGCCAGCAGCCGGGACAGGGGAACCTACAATGAGCAGTTCTTC. The rearrangement links TRBV4-1 to TRBJ2-1, with TRBD1 identical over 10 bases. There are 15 residues in the CDR3. The germline V gene encodes CDR1 MGHRA and CDR2 YSYEKL. V trimming: 4 bases; J trimming: 2 bases; junction bases outside the gene matches: 2.

This sequence joins TRBV28 and TRBJ2-1, with D tentatively TRBD2 (6 bases). V lost 3 bases and J lost 4, with 13 bases in between. The CDR3 has 15 residues. CDR1 MDHEN and CDR2 SYDVKM come from the germline V gene. CDR3 bases: TGTGCCAGCAGTTTCTTTGGGACTTCATACAATGAGCAGTTCTTC. Translating it yields CASSFFGTSYNEQFF.

This rearrangement joins TRBV7-9 to TRBJ2-1, with D hard to call. V was clipped by 5 bases and J by 5 bases, with 4 bases between them. Germline loops: CDR1 SEHNR, CDR2 FQNEAQ (reference sequence). This CDR3 contains 11 residues. The CDR3 is CASSVNNEQFF. The DNA for the CDR3 is TGTGCCAGCAGCGTTAACAATGAGCAGTTCTTC.

V gene TRBV4-1 combines with J gene TRBJ2-7; tentatively, D is TRBD1 (8 bases). Trimming pared 3 bases from V and 5 bases from J, leaving 20 bases between. Germline V gene lookup returns CDR1 MGHRA and CDR2 YSYEKL. The CDR3 covers 16 residues. CDR3 loop: CASSQGNRGGVHEQYF. As DNA, the CDR3 is TGCGCCAGCAGCCAGGGTAACAGGGGGGGGGTCCACGAGCAGTACTTC.

CDR3 nucleotide sequence: TGTGCCAGCAGTTACTCGACAGGGGGCAACGCTGAAGCTTTCTTT. Its protein product is CASSYSTGGNAEAFF. V and J are TRBV6-5 and TRBJ1-1, with 10 bases lining up with TRBD1. The germline CDR1 and CDR2 sequences are MNHEY and SVGAGI. The CDR3 contains 15 residues. J lost 6 bases, V lost 0 bases, and 4 bases had no gene match.

The chain is built from TRBV7-9 and TRBJ2-3; D is undetermined. V was shortened by 8 bases and J by 5 bases, with 8 bases between the two germline ends. CDR3 length: 11 residues. Per germline, CDR1 SEHNR and CDR2 FQNEAQ (reference sequence). CDR3 sequence: CASEPGDTQYF. The CDR3 DNA follows: TGTGCCAGCGAACCCGGAGATACGCAGTATTTT.

This chain links TRBV5-2 with TRBJ2-5; the table's D call, TRBD2, was not checked against the DNA. TRBV5-2 is assigned pseudogene status. The length of the CDR3 is 15 residues. CDR3 DNA: TGTGCCAGCAGCTCCGCCGGGATAGATCAAGAGACCCAGTACTTC. It specifies CASSSAGIDQETQYF.

V and J are TRBV9 and TRBJ2-2, with D hard to call. Germline CDR1 SGDLS, CDR2 YYNGEE. V was cut by 2 bases and J by 5 bases, with 4 bases left in between. The CDR3 is made up of 12 amino acids. The CDR3 nucleotides are TGTGCCAGCAGCGTCGCGACCGGGGAGCTGTTTTTT. It translates to CASSVATGELFF.

The V gene is TRBV5-1, the J gene TRBJ1-2; D is unresolved. This CDR3 has 15 amino acids. Germline loops: CDR1 SGHRS, CDR2 YFSETQ. Trimming shortened V by 4 bases and J by 6 bases, and 19 bases separated the two germline ends. Here the CDR3 reads CASSMKGPSSNGYTF. The DNA for the CDR3 is TGCGCCAGCAGCATGAAGGGCCCATCGAGCAATGGCTACACCTTC.

The chain uses TRBV6-5 and TRBJ1-2, with unresolved D. Trimming shortened V by 5 bases and J by 3 bases, and 7 bases separated the two germline ends. CDR1 is MNHEY, CDR2 SVGAGI, per germline. The CDR3 has 12 amino acids. The CDR3 loop reads CASSQRDYGYTF. The CDR3 DNA reads TGTGCCAGCAGTCAAAGGGACTATGGCTACACCTTC.

The chain has TRBV7-2 and TRBJ1-2; D is possibly TRBD1 (6 bases). Germline V gene lookup returns CDR1 SGHTA and CDR2 FQGNSA. The CDR3 spans 12 residues. Trimming took off 1 base at V and 8 bases at J, with 8 bases between the two ends. CDR3 residues: CASSLDRVGYTF. The DNA for the CDR3 is TGTGCCAGCAGCTTAGACAGGGTAGGCTACACCTTC.

About this clone: The junction does not match germline at one end; this may be a read error. The chain employs TRBV7-7 and TRBJ2-3, with D possibly being TRBD1 (5 bases). The germline CDR1 and CDR2 sequences are SSHAT and FNYEAQ (reference sequence). This CDR3 is 14 amino acids long. CDR3 region: CASSLGAGADTQYF. The CDR3 DNA reads as TGTGCTAGCAGCTTAGGGGCCGGCGCAGATACGCAGTATTTT. Using reference TRBV7-7 and TRBJ2-3 for the parts outside the CDR3, the full variable domain is GAGVSQSPRYKVTKRGQDVTLRCDPISSHATLYWYQQALGQGPEFLTYFNYEAQPDKSGLPSDRFSAERPEGSISTLTIQRTEQRDSAMYRCASSLGAGADTQYFGPGTRLTVL.